What follows describes a single TCR beta chain. Its antigen is unidentified. The protocol attached unique molecular identifiers to individual cDNA molecules. TCRdb re-called the 5' RACE reads through MiXCR, storing one row per CDR3 protein. The sample has about 40,000 distinct CDR3 sequences, 20% to 25% seen once. The data derive from a study of early T cells in non-severe SARS-CoV-2 infection. Study-wide context: Alpha and beta chains were unpaired, from unsorted whole-blood bulk RNA.

The CDR3 covers 10 residues. Between the trimmed V and J ends, which lost 6 bases and 10 bases, there was a span of 11 bases. The germline V gene has CDR1 DFQATT and CDR2 SNEGSKA (reference sequence). General study findings and limits: The study's VDJdb matching favored anti-spike CD8 responses and missed private and CD4 specificities.

This material consisted of whole blood, taken at baseline. This receptor was obtained from an adult who was a healthcare worker with PCR-confirmed SARS-CoV-2 infection or an uninfected control (not recorded which). This sequence joins TRBV20-1 and TRBJ2-3; weak D call: TRBD2 (5 bases). The CDR3 sequence is CSAISGSQYF. The CDR3 bases are TGCAGTGCCATCTCGGGGTCGCAGTATTTT.